Presented here are 16 T cell receptor beta chains from one specimen sequenced in a study of control samples from healthy donors and cancer patients. The assay was immunoSEQ multiplex PCR, and TCRdb's table has in-frame clones only and misses some. The profile covers roughly 55,000 clones, with around 95% appearing a single time and roughly 0.99% taken by the ten largest. The sequenced sample was blood. These receptors were collected from a woman between 18 and 30 years old in good health.

The J gene is TRBJ2-3, the V gene TRBV19, with a weak D call TRBD1 (5 bases). Germline V gives CDR1 LNHDA, CDR2 SQIVND (reference sequence). The CDR3 loop spans 14 amino acids. V gave up 4 bases and J gave up 2 bases, with 10 bases separating them. CDR3 coding DNA: TGTGCCAGTAGTAGACAGTTTAACACAGATACGCAGTATTTT. Protein: CASSRQFNTDTQYF.

Here the CDR3 DNA reads TGTGCCAGCAGTCATACAGGGTCCGGGGCCAACGTCCTGACTTTC. Translation gives CASSHTGSGANVLTF. This chain connects TRBV6-2 or TRBV6-3 to TRBJ2-6, with D perhaps matching TRBD1 (6 bases). From germline, CDR1 is MNHEY and CDR2 SVGEGT. The germline V and J ends were trimmed by 5 bases and 4 bases, with 12 bases remaining between them. The CDR3 extends over 15 amino acids.

This chain joins TRBV19 and TRBJ1-1; D is ambiguous. This CDR3 contains 12 residues. CDR1 LNHDA and CDR2 SQIVND come from the germline V gene (reference sequence). Trimming removed 4 bases at V and 10 bases at J, with 13 bases between. The CDR3 DNA sequence: TGTGCCAGTAGTAGGGGTGGGGTTTCAGCTTTCTTT. This translates into CASSRGGVSAFF. Combining the CDR3 with reference TRBV19 and TRBJ1-1 gives the whole variable domain DGGITQSPKYLFRKEGQNVTLSCEQNLNHDAMYWYRQDPGQGLRLIYYSQIVNDFQKGDIAEGYSVSREKKESFPLTVTSAQKNPTAFYLCASSRGGVSAFFGQGTRLTVV.

This chain connects TRBV11-2 to TRBJ1-1; 8 nucleotides match TRBD1. This CDR3 is built from 14 residues. The V gene's germline CDR1 is SGHAT and CDR2 FQNNGV. V lost 1 base to trimming and J lost 5 bases; unmatched junction nucleotides: 3. The CDR3 loop is CASSLAGGGTEAFF. The CDR3 DNA reads TGTGCCAGCAGCTTAGCAGGGGGCGGGACTGAAGCTTTCTTT.

This clone was detected a few times. This chain links TRBV27 with TRBJ2-7; 9 nucleotides agree with TRBD2. The CDR3 extends over 16 amino acids. Germline V CDR1 and CDR2: MNHEY, SMNVEV (reference sequence). The junction had 17 bases not matched to a gene; V was cut back by 5 bases and J by 9 bases. The CDR3 loop reads CASSDPSSGGLGRQYF. For the CDR3, the DNA is TGTGCCAGCAGTGACCCCTCGAGCGGGGGGTTGGGTAGGCAGTACTTC.

V and J are TRBV11-2 and TRBJ1-1; D is unresolved. The germline V gene encodes CDR1 SGHAT and CDR2 FQNNGV. The CDR3 totals 13 residues. The ends were cut back, 7 bases at V and 1 base at J, with 10 bases in the middle. The CDR3 DNA reads TGTGCCAGCACCTTCCAGACGAACACTGAAGCTTTCTTT. Its translation: CASTFQTNTEAFF.

The V and J genes are TRBV18 and TRBJ2-7; 7 positions agree with TRBD1. The CDR3 extends over 18 amino acids. After removal of 6 bases from V and 0 bases from J, the junction contained 17 bases not matched to a gene. Germline V CDR1 and CDR2: KGHSH, LQKENI. Here the CDR3 DNA reads TGTGCCAGCTCCCGGGCTCCCTTGCGGACAGGATCCTCCTACGAGCAGTACTTC. Protein sequence: CASSRAPLRTGSSYEQYF.

As for this clone: The junction does not match germline at one end; this may be a read error. V is TRBV4-1 and J is TRBJ2-1, with 14 bases matching TRBD2. The CDR3 runs 16 residues. The germline V gene encodes CDR1 MGHRA and CDR2 YSYEKL. CDR3 residues: CARSRPGTSGGDEQFF. CDR3 DNA: TGCGCCCGCAGCCGCCCCGGGACTAGCGGGGGCGATGAGCAGTTCTTC.

With respect to this clone: The same CDR3 arises from other DNA sequences in this sample as well. The chain employs TRBV3-1 (or the pseudogene TRBV3-2) and TRBJ1-5; the D gene is possibly TRBD1 (6 bases). Germline CDR1 reads LGHDT; CDR2 reads YNNKEL (reference sequence). This CDR3 is built from 19 residues. Trimming pared 0 bases from V and 5 bases from J, leaving 23 bases between. The CDR3 region is CASSQDRLGRGGRYQPQHF. CDR3 coding DNA: TGTGCCAGCAGCCAAGATCGCCTAGGGAGGGGGGGTCGGTATCAGCCCCAGCATTTT.

V usage is TRBV4-3 and J usage is TRBJ2-1, with unresolved D. The CDR3 covers 15 residues. Trimming left V 1 base short and J 4 bases short, with 11 bases between. Germline lookup yields CDR1 LGHNA and CDR2 YSLEER. The CDR3: CASSQGPDWYNEQFF. The DNA for the CDR3 is TGCGCCAGCAGCCAAGGTCCCGACTGGTACAATGAGCAGTTCTTC.

V gene TRBV7-2 combines with J gene TRBJ2-1, with D tentatively TRBD2 (6 bases). In germline, CDR1 is SGHTA, CDR2 FQGNSA. The CDR3 is 18 residues long. Trimming shortened V by 2 bases and J by 5 bases, and 22 bases separated the two germline ends. The CDR3 region has the DNA TGTGCCAGCAGCTTAAATTCCCATTGGGCTAGCGTGGACAATGAGCAGTTCTTC. Translated: CASSLNSHWASVDNEQFF.

The CDR3 protein is CATSRDARTGELFF. DNA for the CDR3: TGTGCCACCAGCAGAGATGCTCGCACCGGGGAGCTGTTTTTT. This chain connects TRBV15 to TRBJ2-2; unclear D gene. The CDR3 runs to 14 residues. Trimming shortened V by 0 bases and J by 4 bases, and 6 bases separated the two germline ends. Germline CDR1 reads LNHNV; CDR2 reads YYDKDF (reference sequence).

The rearrangement links TRBV5-1 to TRBJ1-4; 9 positions match TRBD1. V dropped 1 base and J dropped 8; count of bases not matched to a gene: 3. The CDR3 is made up of 14 amino acids. Looked up from germline, CDR1 is SGHRS and CDR2 is YFSETQ. The CDR3 region is CASSLTGGYEKLFF. CDR3 in DNA: TGCGCCAGCAGCTTGACAGGGGGCTACGAAAAACTGTTTTTT.

A single count supports this clone. The genes are TRBV19 and TRBJ2-6, with D unclear. CDR1 and CDR2 (germline): LNHDA, SQIVND (reference sequence). The V gene lost 0 bases and the J gene lost 4 bases, with 13 bases spanning the gap. The CDR3 is 17 amino acids. CDR3 region: CASSIDSQVGGANVLTF. Here the CDR3 DNA reads TGTGCCAGTAGTATAGATAGCCAGGTGGGAGGGGCCAACGTCCTGACTTTC.

The V and J genes are TRBV4-1 and TRBJ2-1; D is possibly TRBD2 (7 bases). Per the germline V gene, CDR1 is MGHRA and CDR2 is YSYEKL. This CDR3 spans 16 amino acids. V was cut by 0 bases and J by 4 bases, with 13 bases left in between. CDR3 region: CASSQDEGGGYNEQFF. Written as DNA, the CDR3 is TGCGCCAGCAGCCAAGATGAGGGGGGGGGATACAATGAGCAGTTCTTC.

The V and J genes are TRBV29-1 and TRBJ1-1; no definite D call. The V end lost 2 bases, the J end lost 2 bases, and 12 bases lay between the germline ends. Per the germline V gene, CDR1 is SQVTM and CDR2 is ANQGSEA. CDR3 length: 14 residues. CDR3 region: CSVEFAGKNTEAFF. CDR3 nucleotides: TGCAGCGTTGAATTTGCGGGTAAAAACACTGAAGCTTTCTTT.